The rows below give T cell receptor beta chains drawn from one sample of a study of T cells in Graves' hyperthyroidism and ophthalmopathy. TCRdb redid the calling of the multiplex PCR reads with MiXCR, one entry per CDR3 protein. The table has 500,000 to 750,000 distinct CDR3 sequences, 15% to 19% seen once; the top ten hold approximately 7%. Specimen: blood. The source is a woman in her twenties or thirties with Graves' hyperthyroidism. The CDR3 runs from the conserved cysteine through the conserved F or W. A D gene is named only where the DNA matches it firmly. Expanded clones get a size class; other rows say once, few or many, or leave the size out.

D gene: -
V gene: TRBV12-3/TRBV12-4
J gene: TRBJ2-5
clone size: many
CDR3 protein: CASSFGGRMETQYF
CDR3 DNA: TGTGCCAGCAGTTTTGGGGGAAGGATGGAGACCCAGTACTTC

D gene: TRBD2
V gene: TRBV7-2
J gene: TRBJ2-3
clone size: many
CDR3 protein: CASSPQRGRTDTQYF
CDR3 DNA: TGTGCCAGCAGCCCGCAGCGGGGTCGCACAGATACGCAGTATTTT

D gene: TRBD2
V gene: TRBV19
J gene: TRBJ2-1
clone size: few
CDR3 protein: CATKVAGEPYNEQFF
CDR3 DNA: TGTGCCACCAAAGTAGCGGGAGAACCCTACAATGAGCAGTTCTTC

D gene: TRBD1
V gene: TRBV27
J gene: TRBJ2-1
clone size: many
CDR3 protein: CASNRGDREIYNEQFF
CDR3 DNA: TGTGCCAGCAATCGGGGAGACAGGGAGATCTACAATGAGCAGTTCTTC

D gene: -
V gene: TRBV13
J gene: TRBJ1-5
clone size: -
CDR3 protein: CASSFRESNQPQHF
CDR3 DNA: TGTGCCAGCAGCTTCAGGGAGAGCAATCAGCCCCAGCATTTT

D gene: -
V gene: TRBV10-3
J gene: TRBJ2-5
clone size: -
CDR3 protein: CAISESEARAGPGTQYF
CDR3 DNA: TGTGCCATCAGTGAGTCGGAAGCTCGGGCCGGCCCAGGGACCCAGTACTTC

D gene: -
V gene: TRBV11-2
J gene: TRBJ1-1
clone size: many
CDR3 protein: CASSLSANYQPEAFF
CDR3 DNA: TGTGCCAGCAGCTTATCGGCCAATTACCAGCCTGAAGCTTTCTTT

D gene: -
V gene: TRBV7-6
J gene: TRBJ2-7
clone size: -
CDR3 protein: CASSIRDEQYF
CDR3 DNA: TGTGCCAGCAGCATTAGAGACGAGCAGTACTTC

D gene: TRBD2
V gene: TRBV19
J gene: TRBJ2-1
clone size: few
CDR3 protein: CASSTSGLAGGFTDNYNEQFF
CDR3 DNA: TGTGCCAGTAGTACCTCCGGACTAGCGGGAGGCTTCACGGACAATTACAATGAGCAGTTCTTC

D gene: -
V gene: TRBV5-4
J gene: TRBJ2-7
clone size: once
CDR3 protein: CAGRDSETKYEQYF
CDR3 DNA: TGTGCCGGAAGGGACTCCGAGACCAAATACGAGCAGTACTTC

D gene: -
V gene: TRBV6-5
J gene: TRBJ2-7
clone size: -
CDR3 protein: CASSYTQGHAYEQYF
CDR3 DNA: TGTGCCAGCAGTTATACCCAGGGGCATGCCTACGAGCAGTACTTC

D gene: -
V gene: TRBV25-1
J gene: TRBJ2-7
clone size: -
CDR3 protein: CASSPLDSLYSEQYF
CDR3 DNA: TGTGCCAGCAGTCCCCTGGACTCCCTCTATAGCGAACAGTACTTC

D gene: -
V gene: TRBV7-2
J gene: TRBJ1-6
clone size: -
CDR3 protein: CASSPSGQESSPLHF
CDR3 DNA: TGTGCCAGCAGCCCCTCGGGGCAGGAAAGTTCACCCCTCCACTTT

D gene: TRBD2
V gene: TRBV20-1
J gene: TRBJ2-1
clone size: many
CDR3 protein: CSASGLGGRIYNEQFF
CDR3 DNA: TGCAGTGCTAGTGGTCTCGGCGGGAGAATCTACAATGAGCAGTTCTTC

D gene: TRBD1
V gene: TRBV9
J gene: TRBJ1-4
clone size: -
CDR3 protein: CASSVEDRDDEKLFF
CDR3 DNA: TGTGCCAGCAGCGTAGAGGACAGGGACGATGAAAAACTGTTTTTT

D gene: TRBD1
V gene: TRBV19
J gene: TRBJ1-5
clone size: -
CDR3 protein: CASRGWQGGFNQPQHF
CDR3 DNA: TGTGCCAGTAGGGGCTGGCAGGGGGGCTTCAATCAGCCCCAGCATTTT

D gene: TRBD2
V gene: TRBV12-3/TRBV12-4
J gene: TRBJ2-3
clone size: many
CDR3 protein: CASSLALGGRAPDTQYF
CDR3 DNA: TGTGCCAGCAGTTTAGCGCTCGGCGGGAGGGCCCCAGATACGCAGTATTTT

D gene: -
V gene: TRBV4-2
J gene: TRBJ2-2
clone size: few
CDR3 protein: CASSQEGLVHPGELFF
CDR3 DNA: TGTGCCAGCAGCCAAGAGGGGCTAGTTCATCCCGGGGAGCTGTTTTTT

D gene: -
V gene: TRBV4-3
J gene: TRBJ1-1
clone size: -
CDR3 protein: CASSQDPGWNTEAFF
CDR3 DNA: TGCGCCAGCAGCCAAGACCCGGGCTGGAACACTGAAGCTTTCTTT

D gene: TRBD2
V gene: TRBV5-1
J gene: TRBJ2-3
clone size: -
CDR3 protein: CANSPGLAEVDTRYF
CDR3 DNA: TGCGCCAACAGCCCGGGACTAGCTGAGGTAGATACGCGGTATTTT

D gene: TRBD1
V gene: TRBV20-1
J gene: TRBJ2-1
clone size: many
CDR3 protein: CSGNRDRVQNEQFF
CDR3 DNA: TGCAGCGGCAATCGGGACAGGGTCCAAAATGAGCAGTTCTTC

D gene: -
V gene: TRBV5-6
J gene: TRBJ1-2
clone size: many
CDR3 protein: CASSLFHQGTFGYTF
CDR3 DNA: TGTGCCAGCAGCTTGTTCCACCAGGGGACTTTCGGCTACACCTTC

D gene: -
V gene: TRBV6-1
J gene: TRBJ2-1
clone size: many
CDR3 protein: CASTPGQTNNEQFF
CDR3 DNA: TGTGCCAGCACCCCCGGACAAACCAACAATGAGCAGTTCTTC

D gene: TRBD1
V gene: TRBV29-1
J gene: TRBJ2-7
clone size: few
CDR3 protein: CSVETGAAYEQYF
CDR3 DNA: TGCAGCGTTGAAACAGGGGCCGCCTACGAGCAGTACTTC

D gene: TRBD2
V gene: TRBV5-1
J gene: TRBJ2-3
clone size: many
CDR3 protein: CASSLSSGGTTDTQYF
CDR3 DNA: TGCGCCAGCAGCTTGTCGTCGGGAGGGACCACAGATACGCAGTATTTT

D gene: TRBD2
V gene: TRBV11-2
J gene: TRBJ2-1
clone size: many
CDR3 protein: CAIPLAGGPSEQFF
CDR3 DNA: TGTGCCATCCCTCTAGCGGGAGGGCCTAGTGAGCAGTTCTTC

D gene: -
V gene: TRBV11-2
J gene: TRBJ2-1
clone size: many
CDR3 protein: CASSFAQDEQFF
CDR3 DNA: TGTGCCAGCAGCTTTGCCCAGGATGAGCAGTTCTTC

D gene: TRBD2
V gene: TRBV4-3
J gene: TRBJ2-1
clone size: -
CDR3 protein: CASSQVAGGNEQFF
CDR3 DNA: TGCGCCAGCAGCCAAGTCGCGGGGGGCAATGAGCAGTTCTTC

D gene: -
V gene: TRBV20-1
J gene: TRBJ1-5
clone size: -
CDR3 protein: CSASSGTTFNQPQHF
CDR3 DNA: TGCAGTGCTAGTTCCGGGACAACATTCAATCAGCCCCAGCATTTT

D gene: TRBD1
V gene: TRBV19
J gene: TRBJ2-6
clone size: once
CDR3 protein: CASRPGTGLSGANVLTF
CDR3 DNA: TGTGCCAGTAGACCCGGGACAGGGTTGTCCGGGGCCAACGTCCTGACTTTC

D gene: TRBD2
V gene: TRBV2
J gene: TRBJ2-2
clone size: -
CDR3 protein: CASSKTGLAEMNTGELFF
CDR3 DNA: TGTGCCAGCAGTAAAACCGGACTAGCGGAGATGAACACCGGGGAGCTGTTTTTT

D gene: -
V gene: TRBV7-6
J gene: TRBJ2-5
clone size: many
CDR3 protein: CASSLARETQYF
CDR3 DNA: TGTGCCAGCAGCTTAGCCCGGGAGACCCAGTACTTC

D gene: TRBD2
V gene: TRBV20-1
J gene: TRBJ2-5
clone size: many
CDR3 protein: CSARDEREAVKYF
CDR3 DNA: TGCAGTGCTAGAGACGAGCGGGAGGCGGTTAAGTACTTC

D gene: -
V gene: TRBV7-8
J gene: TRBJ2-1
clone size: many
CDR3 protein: CASSPSLGGLTYNEQFF
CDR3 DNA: TGTGCCAGCAGCCCCTCACTTGGCGGGTTAACCTACAATGAGCAGTTCTTC

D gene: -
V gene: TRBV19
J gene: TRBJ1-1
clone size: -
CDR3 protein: CASSIGQGRTEAFF
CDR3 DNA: TGTGCCAGTAGTATAGGTCAGGGGCGCACTGAAGCTTTCTTT

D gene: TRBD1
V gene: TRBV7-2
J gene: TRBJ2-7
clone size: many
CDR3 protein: CASSLGQGALYEQYF
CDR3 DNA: TGTGCCAGCAGCTTAGGACAGGGTGCTCTCTACGAGCAGTACTTC

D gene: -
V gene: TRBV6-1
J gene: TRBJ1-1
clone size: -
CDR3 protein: CASHDGAEMNTEAFF
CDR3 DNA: TGTGCCAGCCATGACGGGGCAGAAATGAACACTGAAGCTTTCTTT

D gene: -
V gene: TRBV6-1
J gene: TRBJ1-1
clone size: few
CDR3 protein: CASRGGLRAEAFF
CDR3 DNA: TGTGCCAGCCGTGGGGGCTTAAGGGCTGAAGCTTTCTTT

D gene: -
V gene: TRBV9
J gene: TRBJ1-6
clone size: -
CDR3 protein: CASSVSGVDSPLHF
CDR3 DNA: TGTGCCAGCAGCGTTTCGGGGGTAGATTCACCCCTCCACTTT

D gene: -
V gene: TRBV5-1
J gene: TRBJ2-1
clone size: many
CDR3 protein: CASSFSGPQGEQFF
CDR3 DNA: TGCGCCAGCAGCTTCAGCGGGCCCCAGGGTGAGCAGTTCTTC

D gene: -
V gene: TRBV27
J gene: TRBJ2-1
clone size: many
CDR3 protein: CASSSNNNEQFF
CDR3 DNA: TGTGCCAGCAGTTCGAATAACAATGAGCAGTTCTTC

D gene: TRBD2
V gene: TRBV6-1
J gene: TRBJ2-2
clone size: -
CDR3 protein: CASRSLGGSGTGELFF
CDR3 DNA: TGTGCCAGCAGGTCCCTGGGCGGGAGCGGGACCGGGGAGCTGTTTTTT

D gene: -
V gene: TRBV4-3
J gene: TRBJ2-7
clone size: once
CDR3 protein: CASSQERPQGEQYF
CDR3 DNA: TGCGCCAGCAGCCAAGAACGTCCGCAGGGAGAGCAGTACTTC

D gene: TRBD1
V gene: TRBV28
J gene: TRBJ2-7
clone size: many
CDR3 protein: CASSFMGQGAYEQYF
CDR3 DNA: TGTGCCAGCAGTTTCATGGGACAGGGGGCCTACGAGCAGTACTTC

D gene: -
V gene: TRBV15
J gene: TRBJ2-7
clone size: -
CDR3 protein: CATSAPGLLSYEQYF
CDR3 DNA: TGTGCCACCAGCGCTCCGGGACTCCTCTCCTACGAGCAGTACTTC

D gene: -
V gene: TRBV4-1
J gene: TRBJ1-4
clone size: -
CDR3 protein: CASSQGQTRGEKLFF
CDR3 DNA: TGCGCCAGCAGCCAAGGACAGACCAGGGGCGAAAAACTGTTTTTT

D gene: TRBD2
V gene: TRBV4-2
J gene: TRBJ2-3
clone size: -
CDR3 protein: CASSQGAGVTDTQYF
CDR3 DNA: TGTGCCAGCAGCCAAGGAGCGGGAGTAACCGATACGCAGTATTTT

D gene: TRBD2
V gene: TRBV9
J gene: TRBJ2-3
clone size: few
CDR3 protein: CASSGLAGASSPDTQYF
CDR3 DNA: TGTGCCAGCAGCGGACTAGCGGGAGCCTCTAGCCCAGATACGCAGTATTTT

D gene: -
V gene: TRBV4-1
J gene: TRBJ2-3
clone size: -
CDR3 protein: CASSFMTSLAQDTQYF
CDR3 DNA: TGCGCCAGCAGCTTCATGACTAGTTTGGCTCAAGATACGCAGTATTTT

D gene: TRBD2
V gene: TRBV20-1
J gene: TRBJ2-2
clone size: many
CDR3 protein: CSARLAGEYGELFF
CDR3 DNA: TGCAGTGCTAGACTAGCGGGAGAATACGGGGAGCTGTTTTTT

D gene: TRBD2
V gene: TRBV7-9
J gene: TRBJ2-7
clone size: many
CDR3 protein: CASSFLAGGPGEQYF
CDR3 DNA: TGTGCCAGCAGCTTCTTAGCGGGAGGGCCGGGCGAGCAGTACTTC

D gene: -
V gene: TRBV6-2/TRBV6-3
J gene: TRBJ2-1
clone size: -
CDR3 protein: CASRKRSSYNEQFF
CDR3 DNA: TGTGCCAGCAGGAAAAGGAGTTCCTACAATGAGCAGTTCTTC

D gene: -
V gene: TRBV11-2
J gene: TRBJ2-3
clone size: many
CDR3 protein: CASSLGPAGSPGDTQYF
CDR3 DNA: TGTGCCAGCAGCTTAGGGCCCGCGGGAAGCCCAGGGGATACGCAGTATTTT

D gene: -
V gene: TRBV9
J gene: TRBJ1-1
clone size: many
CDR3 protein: CASSSITGTKIEAFF
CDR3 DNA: TGTGCCAGCAGCTCGATAACCGGGACAAAGATTGAAGCTTTCTTT

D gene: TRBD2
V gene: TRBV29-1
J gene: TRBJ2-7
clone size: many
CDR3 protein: CSVGAGGYSYEQYF
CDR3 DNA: TGCAGCGTTGGAGCGGGAGGGTACTCCTACGAGCAGTACTTC

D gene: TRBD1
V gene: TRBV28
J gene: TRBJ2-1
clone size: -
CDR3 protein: CASSFFTLGTGEQFF
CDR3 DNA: TGTGCCAGCAGTTTCTTCACCCTAGGGACAGGTGAGCAGTTCTTC

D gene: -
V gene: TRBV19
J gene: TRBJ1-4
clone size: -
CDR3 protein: CASSSTGRDEKLFF
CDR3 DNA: TGTGCCAGTAGCTCGACGGGGCGGGATGAAAAACTGTTTTTT

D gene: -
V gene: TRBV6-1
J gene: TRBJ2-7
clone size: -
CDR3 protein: CASSRDGQREQYF
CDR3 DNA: TGTGCCAGCAGCCGAGACGGTCAAAGGGAGCAGTACTTC

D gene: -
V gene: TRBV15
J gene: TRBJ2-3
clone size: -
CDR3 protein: CATSRGDRTTDTQYF
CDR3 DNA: TGTGCCACCAGCAGAGGAGACAGGACCACAGATACGCAGTATTTT